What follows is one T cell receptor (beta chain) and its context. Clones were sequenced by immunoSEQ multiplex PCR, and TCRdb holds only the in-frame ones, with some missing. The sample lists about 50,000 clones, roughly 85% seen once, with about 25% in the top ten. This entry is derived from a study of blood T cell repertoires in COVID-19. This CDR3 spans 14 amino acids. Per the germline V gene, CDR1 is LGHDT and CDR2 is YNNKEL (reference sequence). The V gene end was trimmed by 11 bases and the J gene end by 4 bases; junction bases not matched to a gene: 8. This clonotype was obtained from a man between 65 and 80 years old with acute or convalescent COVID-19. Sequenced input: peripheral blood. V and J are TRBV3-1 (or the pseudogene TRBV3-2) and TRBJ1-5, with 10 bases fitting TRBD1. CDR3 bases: TGTGCCGCCGGGGACAGGGGTCTGAATCAGCCCCAGCATTTT. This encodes CAAGDRGLNQPQHF.